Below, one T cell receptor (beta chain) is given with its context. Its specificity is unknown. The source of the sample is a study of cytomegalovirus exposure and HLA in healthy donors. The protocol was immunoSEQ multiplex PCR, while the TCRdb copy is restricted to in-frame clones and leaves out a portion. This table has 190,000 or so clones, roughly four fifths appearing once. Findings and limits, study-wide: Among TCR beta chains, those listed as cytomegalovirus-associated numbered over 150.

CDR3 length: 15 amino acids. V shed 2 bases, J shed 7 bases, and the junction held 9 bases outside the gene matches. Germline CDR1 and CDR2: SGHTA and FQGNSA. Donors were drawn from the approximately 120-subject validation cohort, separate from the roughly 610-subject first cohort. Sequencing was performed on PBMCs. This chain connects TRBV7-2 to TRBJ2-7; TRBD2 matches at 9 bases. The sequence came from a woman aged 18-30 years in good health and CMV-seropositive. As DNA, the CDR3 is TGTGCCAGCAGCTTAAAACCTAGCGGGGAAAGGGAGCAGTACTTC. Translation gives CASSLKPSGEREQYF.